This T cell receptor beta chain was sequenced for a study of T cells in Graves' hyperthyroidism and ophthalmopathy. CDR1 is SNHLY and CDR2 is FYNNEI in the germline V gene. The CDR3 contains 16 residues. V was pared by 7 bases and J by 5 bases, with 20 bases between. Amplification yielded TCR beta CDR3 regions, with RNA transcripts as the source. When the TCR CDR3 underwent first-round RT-PCR, the HTBI primer set was used. One entry per CDR3 protein, called by TCRdb with MiXCR from the multiplex PCR reads. The sample has a few hundred thousand distinct CDR3 sequences, approximately 15% seen once. This clonotype was picked up many times. What it recognizes is unknown. Findings and limits, study-wide: Through a model of 13 V-J features, ophthalmopathy was separated from stable hyperthyroidism. Blood samples included most of the expanded thyroid clonotypes exceeding 0.001.

With a duration under 2 months, the hyperthyroidism was newly diagnosed in patients aged 18 to 65. A patient was excluded if there was uncontrolled infection, other autoimmune disease, pregnancy or lactation. The chain uses TRBV2 and TRBJ1-4, with a tentative D call TRBD1 (6 bases). This sequence originates from a woman younger than 35 with Graves' hyperthyroidism. The material sequenced was blood. The CDR3 DNA reads TGTGCCAGCACGAGGACAGCTTCTTCCCCCAATGAAAAACTGTTTTTT. This translates into CASTRTASSPNEKLFF. Variable domain in full (rest from reference TRBV2 and TRBJ1-4): EPEVTQTPSHQVTQMGQEVILRCVPISNHLYFYWYRQILGQKVEFLVSFYNNEISEKSEIFDDQFSVERPDGSNFTLKIRSTKLEDSAMYFCASTRTASSPNEKLFFGSGTQLSVL.